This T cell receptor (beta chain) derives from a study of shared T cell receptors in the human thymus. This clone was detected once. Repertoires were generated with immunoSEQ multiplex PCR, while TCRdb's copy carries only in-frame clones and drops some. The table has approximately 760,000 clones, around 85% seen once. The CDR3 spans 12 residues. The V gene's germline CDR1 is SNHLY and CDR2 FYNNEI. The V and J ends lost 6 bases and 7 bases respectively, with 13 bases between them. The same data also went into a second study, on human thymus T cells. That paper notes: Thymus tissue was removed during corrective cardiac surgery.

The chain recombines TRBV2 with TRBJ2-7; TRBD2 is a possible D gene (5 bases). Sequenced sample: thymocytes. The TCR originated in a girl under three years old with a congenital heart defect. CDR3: CASSAGEPEQYF. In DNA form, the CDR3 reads TGTGCCAGCAGCGCTGGGGAGCCTGAGCAGTACTTC.